This TCR beta chain originates from a study of T cell responses to AZD1222 COVID-19 vaccine. With regard to this clone: What it recognizes is unknown.

The study's findings and limits: Only a handful of AZD1222 recipients, roughly 6 in all, had baseline seropositivity.

Libraries were prepared by immunoSEQ multiplex PCR; TCRdb keeps only in-frame clonotypes and omits some of them. Of 130,000 or so clones in the sample, around 89% were seen once. The specimen was peripheral blood, collected on day 0 of MenACWY control vaccination. The TCR originated in an adult in good health.

CDR3 nucleotide sequence: TGCGCCAGCAGCCAAGGTTCGCTTGTATACACTGAAGCTTTCTTT. Translation: CASSQGSLVYTEAFF. The rearrangement uses TRBV4-1 and TRBJ1-1; no definite D call. Germline CDR1 is MGHRA and CDR2 is YSYEKL. The CDR3 sequence is 15 residues long. Trimming took 1 base from V and 3 from J, leaving 12 bases between them.